This TCR beta chain was identified during a study of OX40 agonist ivuxolimab in advanced cancers. With regard to the full study: Ivuxolimab was a fully human IgG2 agonistic monoclonal antibody targeting the costimulatory receptor OX40 (CD134). Prior anti-PD-1, anti-PD-L1 or anti-CTLA-4 therapy was permitted, and 40% of dose-escalation patients had received checkpoint inhibitors. The paper reports the monotherapy dose-escalation portion (N of about 50 patients) of the phase I ivuxolimab trial. Of the roughly 53 patients in dose escalation, around 19 had hepatocellular carcinoma, about 15 had melanoma, 9 had renal cell carcinoma and 9 had head and neck cancer. Partial responses were achieved by three dose-escalation patients, of whom one had hepatocellular carcinoma and two had cutaneous melanoma. Peripheral TCRbeta sequencing was intended to test whether TCR sequence diversity was altered and clonal T-cell expansion was caused by ivuxolimab. Intravenous ivuxolimab was administered to patients every 2 weeks at six dose levels: 0.01, 0.1, 0.3, 1.5, 3 and 10 mg/kg. The dose-escalation cohort was approximately 83% male with a mean age of approximately 60 years, ranging from about 23 to 85. What the study reported, not specific to this receptor: Low levels of normalized T-cell clonal expansion were also seen in some patients who did not respond. After ivuxolimab, CD8+ T cells had more expanded clones than CD4+ T cells on average. Which antigens the clonally expanded peripheral T cells were specific for was not determined. In the 0.1-3.0 mg/kg groups, partial responders had among the lowest normalized peripheral clonal expansion, particularly in CD8+ T cells. At doses of 0.1 to 3.0 mg/kg, clonal expansion of both CD4+ and CD8+ T cells in blood was seen between baseline and week 6.

The trial excluded patients who had a history of autoimmune disease or who were on systemic immunosuppression. Peripheral blood for TCR sequencing was collected from all dose cohorts at baseline, on cycle 4 day 1, and on cycle 7 day 1. The samples were taken from a phase I, first-in-human, multicenter, open-label dose-escalation trial of ivuxolimab. Adults with locally advanced or metastatic melanoma, renal cell, hepatocellular, or head and neck squamous cell carcinoma were enrolled in the trial. Before TCR sequencing, CD4+ T cells and CD8+ T cells were sorted from peripheral blood as separate populations. Inclusive of the bounding cysteine and phenylalanine, the CDR3 is 13 residues long. Only the CDR3 DNA is retained, 39 bases long and in frame from the first base. The germline V gene (reference sequence) supplies CDR1 MNHEY and CDR2 SMNVEV. Germline trimming amounts to 11 bases on V and 2 bases on J, with 4 as the count of junction bases outside the gene matches.

Worth noting for this clone: Its antigen remains unidentified. Base qualities were left out, and no much larger clone turns up one base away.

Genomic DNA was extracted from sorted cells for sequencing of the TCRbeta CDR3 region. TCRbeta CDR3 regions were sequenced using the immunoSEQ Assay. TCRdb limited this immuneACCESS table to in-frame rearrangements with V and J called. A share of clones is missing; checked studies link under half to unresolved V genes, and the rest is unexplained. This sample holds around 69,000 clones; 89% were observed only once. The ten largest clonotypes hold about 4% of the sample. The rearrangement combines TRBV27 with TRBJ2-3; TRBD2 agrees with 10 junctional bases. The source of this sequence is an adult with an advanced solid tumor such as melanoma, head and neck, liver or kidney cancer. The sample consisted of CD4+ or CD8+ T cells sorted from blood, taken in a trial of the OX40 agonist ivuxolimab. The DNA reads as follows: TGTGCCCCTAGCGGGGGTTCCACAGATACGCAGTATTTT. The resulting protein is CAPSGGSTDTQYF.